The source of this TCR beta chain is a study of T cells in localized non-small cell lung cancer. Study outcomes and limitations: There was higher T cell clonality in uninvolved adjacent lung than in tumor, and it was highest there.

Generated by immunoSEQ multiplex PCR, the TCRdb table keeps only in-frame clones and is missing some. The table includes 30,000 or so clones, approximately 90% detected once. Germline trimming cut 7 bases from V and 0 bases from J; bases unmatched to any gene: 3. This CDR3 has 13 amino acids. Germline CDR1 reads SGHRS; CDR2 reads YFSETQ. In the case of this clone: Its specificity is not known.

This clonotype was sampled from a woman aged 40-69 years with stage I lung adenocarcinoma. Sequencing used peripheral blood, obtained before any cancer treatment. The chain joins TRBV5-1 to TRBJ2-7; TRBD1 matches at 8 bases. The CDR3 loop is CASGTGNSYEQYF. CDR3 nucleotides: TGCGCCAGCGGGACAGGCAACTCCTACGAGCAGTACTTC.